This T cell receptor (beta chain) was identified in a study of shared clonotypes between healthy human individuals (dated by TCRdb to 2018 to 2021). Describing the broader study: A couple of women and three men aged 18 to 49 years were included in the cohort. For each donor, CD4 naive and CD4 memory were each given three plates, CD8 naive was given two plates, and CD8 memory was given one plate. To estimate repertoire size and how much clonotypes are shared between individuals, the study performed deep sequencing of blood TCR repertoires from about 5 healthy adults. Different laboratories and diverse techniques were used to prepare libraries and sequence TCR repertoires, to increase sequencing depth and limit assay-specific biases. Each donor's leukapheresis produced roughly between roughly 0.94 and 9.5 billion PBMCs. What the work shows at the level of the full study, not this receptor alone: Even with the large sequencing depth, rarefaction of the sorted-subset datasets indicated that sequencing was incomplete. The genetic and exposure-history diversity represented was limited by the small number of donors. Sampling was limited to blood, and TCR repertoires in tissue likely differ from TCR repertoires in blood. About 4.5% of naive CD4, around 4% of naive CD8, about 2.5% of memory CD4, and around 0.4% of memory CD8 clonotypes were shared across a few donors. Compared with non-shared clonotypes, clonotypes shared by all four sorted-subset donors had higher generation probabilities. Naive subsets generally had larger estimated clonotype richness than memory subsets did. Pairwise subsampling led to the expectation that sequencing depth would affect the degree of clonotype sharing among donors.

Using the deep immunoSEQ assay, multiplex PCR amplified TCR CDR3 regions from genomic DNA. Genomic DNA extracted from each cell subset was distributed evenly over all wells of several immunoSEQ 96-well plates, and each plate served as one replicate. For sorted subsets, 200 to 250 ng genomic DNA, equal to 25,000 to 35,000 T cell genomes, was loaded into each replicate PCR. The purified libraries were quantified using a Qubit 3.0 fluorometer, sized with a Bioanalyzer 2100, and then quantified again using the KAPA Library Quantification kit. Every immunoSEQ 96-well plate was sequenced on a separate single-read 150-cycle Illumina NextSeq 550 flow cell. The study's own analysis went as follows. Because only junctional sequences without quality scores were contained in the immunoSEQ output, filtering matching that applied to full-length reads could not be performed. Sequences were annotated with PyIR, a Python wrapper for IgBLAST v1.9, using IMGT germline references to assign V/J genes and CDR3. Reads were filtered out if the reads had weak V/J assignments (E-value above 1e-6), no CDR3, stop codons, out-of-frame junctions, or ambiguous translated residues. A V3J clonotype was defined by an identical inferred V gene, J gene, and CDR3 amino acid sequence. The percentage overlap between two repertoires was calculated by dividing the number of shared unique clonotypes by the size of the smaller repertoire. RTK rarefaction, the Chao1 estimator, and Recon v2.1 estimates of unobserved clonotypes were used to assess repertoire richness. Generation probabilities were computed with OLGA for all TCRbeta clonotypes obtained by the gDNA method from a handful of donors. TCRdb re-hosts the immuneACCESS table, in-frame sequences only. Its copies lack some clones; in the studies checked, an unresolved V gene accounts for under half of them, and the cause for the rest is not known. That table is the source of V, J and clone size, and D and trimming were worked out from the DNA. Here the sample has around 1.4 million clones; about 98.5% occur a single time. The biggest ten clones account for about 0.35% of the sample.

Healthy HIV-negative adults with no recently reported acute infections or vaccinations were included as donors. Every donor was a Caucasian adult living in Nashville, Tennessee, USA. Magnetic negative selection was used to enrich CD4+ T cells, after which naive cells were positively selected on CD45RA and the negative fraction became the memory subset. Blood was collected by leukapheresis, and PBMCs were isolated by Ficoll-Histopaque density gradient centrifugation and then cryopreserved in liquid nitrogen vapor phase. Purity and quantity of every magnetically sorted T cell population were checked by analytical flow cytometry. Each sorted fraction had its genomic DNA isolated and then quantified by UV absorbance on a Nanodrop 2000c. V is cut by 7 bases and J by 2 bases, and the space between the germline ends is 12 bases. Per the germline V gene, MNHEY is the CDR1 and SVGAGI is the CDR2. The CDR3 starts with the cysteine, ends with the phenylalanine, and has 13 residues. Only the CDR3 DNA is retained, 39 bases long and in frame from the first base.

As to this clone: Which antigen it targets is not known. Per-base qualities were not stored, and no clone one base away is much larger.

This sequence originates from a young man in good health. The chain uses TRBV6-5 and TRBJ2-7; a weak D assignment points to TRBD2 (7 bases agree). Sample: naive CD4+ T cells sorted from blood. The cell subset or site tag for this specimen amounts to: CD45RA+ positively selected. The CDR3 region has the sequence CASMGAGAYEQYF. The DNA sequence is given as TGTGCCAGCATGGGGGCGGGGGCCTACGAGCAGTACTTC.